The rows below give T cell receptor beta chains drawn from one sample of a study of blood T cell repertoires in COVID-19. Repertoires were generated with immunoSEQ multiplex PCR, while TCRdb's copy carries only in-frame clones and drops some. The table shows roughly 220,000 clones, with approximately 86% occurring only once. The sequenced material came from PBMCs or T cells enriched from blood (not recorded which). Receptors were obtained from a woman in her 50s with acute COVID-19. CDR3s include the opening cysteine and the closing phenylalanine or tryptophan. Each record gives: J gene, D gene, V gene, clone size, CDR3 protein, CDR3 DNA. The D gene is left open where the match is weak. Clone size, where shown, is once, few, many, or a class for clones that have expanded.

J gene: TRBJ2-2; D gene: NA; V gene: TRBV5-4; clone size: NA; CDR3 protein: CASSLYYHTGELFF; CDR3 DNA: TGTGCCAGCAGCTTGTACTACCACACCGGGGAGCTGTTTTTT
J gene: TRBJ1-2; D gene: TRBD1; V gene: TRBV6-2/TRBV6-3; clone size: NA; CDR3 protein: CASSASGQDGYTF; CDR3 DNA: TGTGCCAGCAGTGCCTCCGGACAGGATGGCTACACCTTC
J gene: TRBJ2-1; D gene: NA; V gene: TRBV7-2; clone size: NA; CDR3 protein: CASAQVHQGEQFF; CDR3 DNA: TGTGCCAGCGCCCAGGTCCATCAGGGTGAGCAGTTCTTC
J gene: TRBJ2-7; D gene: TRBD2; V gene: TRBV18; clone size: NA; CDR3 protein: CASSPPLGTSGRAYEQYF; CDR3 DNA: TGTGCCAGCTCACCCCCCCTCGGGACTAGCGGGAGGGCCTACGAGCAGTACTTC
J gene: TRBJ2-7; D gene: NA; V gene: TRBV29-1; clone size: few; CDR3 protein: CSVVASSYEQYF; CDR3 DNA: TGCAGTGTTGTGGCTAGCTCCTACGAGCAGTACTTC
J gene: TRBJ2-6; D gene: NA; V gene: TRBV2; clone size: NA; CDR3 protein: CASSIQGVAGANVLTF; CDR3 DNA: TGTGCCAGCAGCATCCAAGGGGTAGCTGGGGCCAACGTCCTGACTTTC
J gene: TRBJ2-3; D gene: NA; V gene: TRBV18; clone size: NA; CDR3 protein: CASSPPQGPTTDTQYF; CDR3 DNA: TGTGCCAGCTCACCACCGCAGGGGCCAACCACAGATACGCAGTATTTT
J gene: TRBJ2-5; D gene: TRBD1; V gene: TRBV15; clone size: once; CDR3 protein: CATSKGQTQETQYF; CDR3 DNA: TGTGCCACCAGCAAGGGACAGACCCAAGAGACCCAGTACTTC
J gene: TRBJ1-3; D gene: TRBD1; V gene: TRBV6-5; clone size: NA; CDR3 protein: CASSPTGNGNTIYF; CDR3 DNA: TGTGCCAGCAGCCCGACAGGGAACGGAAACACCATATATTTT
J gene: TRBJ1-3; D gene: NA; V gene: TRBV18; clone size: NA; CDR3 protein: CASSPATGTGNTIYF; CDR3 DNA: TGTGCCAGCTCACCAGCGACAGGTACTGGAAACACCATATATTTT
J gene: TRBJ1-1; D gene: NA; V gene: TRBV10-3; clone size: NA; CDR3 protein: CAISDSAAEAFF; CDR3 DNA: TGTGCCATCAGTGATAGTGCGGCTGAAGCTTTCTTT
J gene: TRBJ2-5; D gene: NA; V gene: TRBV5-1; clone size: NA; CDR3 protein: CASSWGVSGPQETQYF; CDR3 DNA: TGCGCCAGCAGCTGGGGGGTTAGCGGCCCCCAAGAGACCCAGTACTTC
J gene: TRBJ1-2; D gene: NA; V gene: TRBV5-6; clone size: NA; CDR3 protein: CASTSEGSNYGYTF; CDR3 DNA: TGTGCCAGCACCTCAGAGGGCAGTAACTATGGCTACACCTTC
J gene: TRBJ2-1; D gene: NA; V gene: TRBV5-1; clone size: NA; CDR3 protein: CASSLDPSNYNEQFF; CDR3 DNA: TGCGCCAGCAGCTTGGACCCTAGCAACTACAATGAGCAGTTCTTC
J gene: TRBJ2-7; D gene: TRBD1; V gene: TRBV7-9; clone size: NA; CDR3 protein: CASSSDRDRGIYEQYF; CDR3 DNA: TGTGCCAGCAGCTCCGACCGGGACAGGGGGATCTACGAGCAGTACTTC
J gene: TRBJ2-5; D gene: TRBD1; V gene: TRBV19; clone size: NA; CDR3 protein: CASSTWTGTQETQYF; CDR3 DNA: TGTGCCAGTAGTACATGGACAGGGACCCAAGAGACCCAGTACTTC
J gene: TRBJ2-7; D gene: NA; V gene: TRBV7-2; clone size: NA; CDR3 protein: CASSKLAPSVSYEQYF; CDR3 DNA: TGTGCCAGCAGCAAACTAGCTCCCTCGGTCTCCTACGAGCAGTACTTC
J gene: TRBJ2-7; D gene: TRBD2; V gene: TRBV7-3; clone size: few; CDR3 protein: CASSRGTNYEQYF; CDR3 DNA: TGTGCCAGCAGCCGCGGGACTAATTACGAGCAGTACTTC
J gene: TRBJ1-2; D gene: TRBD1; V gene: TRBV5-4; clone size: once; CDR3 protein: CASTGQGVYGYTF; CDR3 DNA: TGTGCCAGCACCGGACAGGGGGTCTATGGCTACACCTTC
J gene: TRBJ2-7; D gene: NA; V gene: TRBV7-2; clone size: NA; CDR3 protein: CASSQIAYEQYF; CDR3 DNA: TGTGCCAGCAGTCAGATCGCCTACGAGCAGTACTTC
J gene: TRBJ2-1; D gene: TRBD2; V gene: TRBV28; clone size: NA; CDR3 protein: CASSYTPGGKNEQFF; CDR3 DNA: TGTGCCAGCAGTTATACTCCGGGAGGTAAAAATGAGCAGTTCTTC
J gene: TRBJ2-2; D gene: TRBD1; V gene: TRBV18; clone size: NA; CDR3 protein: CASSPPIGQGGTGELFF; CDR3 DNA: TGTGCCAGCTCACCTCCCATAGGACAGGGGGGAACCGGGGAGCTGTTTTTT
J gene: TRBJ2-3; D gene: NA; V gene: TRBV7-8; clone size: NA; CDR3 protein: CASSQGITDTQYF; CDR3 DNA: TGTGCCAGCAGCCAGGGGATCACAGATACGCAGTATTTT
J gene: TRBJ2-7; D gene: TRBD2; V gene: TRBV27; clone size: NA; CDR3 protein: CASRKRLAGASSYEQYF; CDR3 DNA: TGTGCCAGCAGAAAGCGGCTAGCGGGAGCAAGCTCCTACGAGCAGTACTTC
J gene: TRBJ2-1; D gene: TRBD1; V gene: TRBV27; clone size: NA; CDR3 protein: CASNSGTGVYNEQFF; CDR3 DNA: TGTGCCAGCAATTCAGGGACAGGAGTCTACAATGAGCAGTTCTTC
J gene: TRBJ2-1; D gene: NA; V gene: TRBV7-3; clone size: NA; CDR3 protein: CASSPQTGVQFF; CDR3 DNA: TGTGCCAGCAGCCCGCAGACGGGGGTTCAGTTCTTC
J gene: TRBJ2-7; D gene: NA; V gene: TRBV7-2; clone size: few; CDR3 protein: CASSLEFGKSYEQYF; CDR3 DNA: TGTGCCAGCAGCTTAGAATTCGGGAAATCCTACGAGCAGTACTTC
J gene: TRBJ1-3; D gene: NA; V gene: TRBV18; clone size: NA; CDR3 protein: CASSPITSGNTIYF; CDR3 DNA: TGTGCCAGCTCACCAATAACTTCTGGAAACACCATATATTTT
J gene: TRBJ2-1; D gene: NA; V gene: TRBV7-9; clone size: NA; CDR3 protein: CASSPPTRGNEQFF; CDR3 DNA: TGTGCCAGCAGCCCCCCGACCCGGGGCAATGAGCAGTTCTTC
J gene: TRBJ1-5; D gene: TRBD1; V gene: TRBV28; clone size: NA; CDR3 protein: CASSSGQGHQPQHF; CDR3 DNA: TGTGCCAGCAGTAGCGGACAGGGCCACCAGCCCCAGCATTTT
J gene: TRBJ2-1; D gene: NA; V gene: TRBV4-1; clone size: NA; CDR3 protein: CASSQDWPREDEQFF; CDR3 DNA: TGCGCCAGCAGCCAAGATTGGCCCAGGGAGGATGAGCAGTTCTTC
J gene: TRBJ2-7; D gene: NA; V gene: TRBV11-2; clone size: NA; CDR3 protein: CASSLGPDSSYEQYF; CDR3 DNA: TGTGCCAGCAGCTTAGGGCCGGACAGTTCCTACGAGCAGTACTTC
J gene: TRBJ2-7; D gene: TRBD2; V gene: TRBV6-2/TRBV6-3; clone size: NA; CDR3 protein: CASSTTSGRAFHEQYF; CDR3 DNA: TGTGCCAGCAGTACGACTAGCGGGAGGGCATTCCACGAGCAGTACTTC
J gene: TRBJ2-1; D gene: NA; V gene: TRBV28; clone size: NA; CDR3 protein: CASSQQGNEQFF; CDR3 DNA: TGTGCCAGCAGCCAACAGGGCAATGAGCAGTTCTTC
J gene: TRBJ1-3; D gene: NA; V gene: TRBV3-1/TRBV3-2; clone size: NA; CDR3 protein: CASSQERGGSSGNTIYF; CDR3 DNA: TGTGCCAGCAGCCAAGAACGCGGCGGTTCCTCTGGAAACACCATATATTTT
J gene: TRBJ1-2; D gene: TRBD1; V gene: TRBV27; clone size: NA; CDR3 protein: CASSSPGTGSDGYTF; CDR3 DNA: TGTGCCAGCAGTAGTCCCGGGACAGGGTCCGATGGCTACACCTTC
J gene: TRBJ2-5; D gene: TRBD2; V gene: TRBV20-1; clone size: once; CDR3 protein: CSASTAGGRARGETQYF; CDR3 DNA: TGCAGTGCTAGTACCGCCGGCGGGAGGGCCAGAGGAGAGACCCAGTACTTC
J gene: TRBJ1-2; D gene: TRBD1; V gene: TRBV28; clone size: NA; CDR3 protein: CASSPAGTGHNYGYTF; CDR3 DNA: TGTGCCAGCAGCCCCGCCGGGACAGGGCACAACTATGGCTACACCTTC
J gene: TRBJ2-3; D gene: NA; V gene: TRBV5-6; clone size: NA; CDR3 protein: CASSLRTGGSTDTQYF; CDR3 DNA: TGTGCCAGCAGCCTTCGGACCGGCGGGAGCACAGATACGCAGTATTTT
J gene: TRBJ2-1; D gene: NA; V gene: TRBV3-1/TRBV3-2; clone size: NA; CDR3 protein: CASTRGTVYNEQFF; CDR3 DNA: TGTGCCAGCACCCGGGGGACCGTCTACAATGAGCAGTTCTTC
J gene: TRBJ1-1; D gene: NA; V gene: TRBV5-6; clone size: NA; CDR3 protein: CASSLPSGMNTEAFF; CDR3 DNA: TGTGCCAGCAGCCTCCCCTCGGGGATGAACACTGAAGCTTTCTTT
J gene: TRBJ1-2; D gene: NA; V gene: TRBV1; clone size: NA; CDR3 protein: CTSSQGGRGHNYGYTF; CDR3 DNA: TGCACCAGCAGCCAAGGCGGCAGGGGTCACAACTATGGCTACACCTTC
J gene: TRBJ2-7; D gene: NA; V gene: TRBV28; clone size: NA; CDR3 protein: CATADANSSYEQYF; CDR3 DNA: TGTGCTACCGCTGATGCGAATAGCTCCTACGAGCAGTACTTC
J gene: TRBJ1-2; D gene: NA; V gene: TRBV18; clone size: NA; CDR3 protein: CASSPGGGNGYTF; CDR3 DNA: TGTGCCAGCTCACCGGGCGGGGGCAACGGCTACACCTTC
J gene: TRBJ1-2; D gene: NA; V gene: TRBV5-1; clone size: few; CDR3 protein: CASSLGTANYGYTF; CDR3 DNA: TGCGCCAGCAGCTTGGGGACAGCGAACTATGGCTACACCTTC
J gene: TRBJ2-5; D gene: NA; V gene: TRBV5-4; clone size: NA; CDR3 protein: CASSLGGPRETQYF; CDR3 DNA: TGTGCCAGCAGCTTGGGAGGCCCTCGGGAGACCCAGTACTTC
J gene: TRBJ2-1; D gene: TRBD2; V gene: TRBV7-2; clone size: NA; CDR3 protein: CASSLIAGVSEQFF; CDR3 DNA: TGTGCCAGCAGCTTAATAGCGGGAGTAAGTGAGCAGTTCTTC
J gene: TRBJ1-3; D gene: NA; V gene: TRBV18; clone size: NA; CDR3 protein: CASSPSQGESGNTIYF; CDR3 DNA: TGTGCCAGCTCACCATCACAAGGGGAATCTGGAAACACCATATATTTT
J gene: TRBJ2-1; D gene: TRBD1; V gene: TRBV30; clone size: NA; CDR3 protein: CAWRAFSGQLNEQFF; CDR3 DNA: TGTGCCTGGAGGGCCTTTTCGGGACAGCTCAATGAGCAGTTCTTC
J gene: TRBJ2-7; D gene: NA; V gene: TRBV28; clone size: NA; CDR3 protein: CASSLFGEQYF; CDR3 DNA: TGTGCCAGCAGTTTATTCGGCGAGCAGTACTTC
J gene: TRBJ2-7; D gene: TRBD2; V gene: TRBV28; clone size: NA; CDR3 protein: CASLGHASGFYEQYF; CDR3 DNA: TGTGCCAGCTTGGGCCATGCTAGCGGTTTCTACGAGCAGTACTTC
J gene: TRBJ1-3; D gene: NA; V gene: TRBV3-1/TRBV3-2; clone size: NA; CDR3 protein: CASSQSRMRNTIYF; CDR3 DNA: TGTGCCAGCAGCCAATCGAGGATGAGAAACACCATATATTTT
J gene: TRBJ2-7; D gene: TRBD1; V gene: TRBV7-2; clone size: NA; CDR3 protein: CASSLGQGAIGYEQYF; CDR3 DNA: TGTGCCAGCAGCTTGGGCCAGGGGGCGATTGGCTACGAGCAGTACTTC
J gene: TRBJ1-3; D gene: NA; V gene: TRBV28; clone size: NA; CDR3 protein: CASNQGPGNTIYF; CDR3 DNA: TGTGCCAGCAACCAGGGGCCTGGAAACACCATATATTTT
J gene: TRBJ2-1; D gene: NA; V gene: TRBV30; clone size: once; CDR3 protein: CAWSVLRGRTTYNEQFF; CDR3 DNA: TGTGCCTGGAGTGTACTAAGGGGGAGAACGACCTACAATGAGCAGTTCTTC
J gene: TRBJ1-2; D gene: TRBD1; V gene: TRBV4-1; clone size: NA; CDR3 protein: CASSQTGGETYGYTF; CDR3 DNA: TGCGCCAGCAGCCAAACAGGGGGCGAAACGTATGGCTACACCTTC
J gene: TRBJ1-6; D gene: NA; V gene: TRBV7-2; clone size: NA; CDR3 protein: CASSLGGNSPLHF; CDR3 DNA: TGTGCCAGCAGCTTAGGGGGCAATTCACCCCTCCACTTT
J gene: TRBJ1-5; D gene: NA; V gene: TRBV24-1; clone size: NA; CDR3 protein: CATSRGGNQPQHF; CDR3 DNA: TGTGCCACCAGTAGGGGTGGCAATCAGCCCCAGCATTTT